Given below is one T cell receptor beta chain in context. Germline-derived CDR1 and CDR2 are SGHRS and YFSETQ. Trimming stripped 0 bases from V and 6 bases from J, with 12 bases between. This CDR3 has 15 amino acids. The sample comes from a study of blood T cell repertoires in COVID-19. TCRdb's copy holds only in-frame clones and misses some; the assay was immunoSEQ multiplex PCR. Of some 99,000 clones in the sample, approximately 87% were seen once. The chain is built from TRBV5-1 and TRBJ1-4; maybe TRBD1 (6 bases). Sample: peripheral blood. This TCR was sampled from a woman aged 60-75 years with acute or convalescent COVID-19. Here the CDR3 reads CASSLEGVRYEKLFF. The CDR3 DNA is TGCGCCAGCAGCTTGGAGGGGGTTCGCTATGAAAAACTGTTTTTT.